The entry below gives a single TCR beta chain sequence along with its context. This clone appeared a few times. Its antigen specificity is not known. Base quality data are lacking; no much larger clone is found one base away. The data belong to a study of blood T cell repertoires in COVID-19 (dated by TCRdb to about 2020). With respect to the entire study: The collaborator samples originated in the United States, Italy and Spain and spanned the acute and convalescent phases of COVID-19. Samples were obtained from the ongoing ImmuneRACE study (first 160 participants) and from 1,254 subjects provided by 6 global collaborators. The material from the prospective study consisted of cDNA or gDNA derived from T cells, B-cell-depleted T cells, or PBMCs. The sample metadata nearly always contained a de-identified subject ID, COVID-19 status, age in years and sex. Deeply sampled blood TCRbeta repertoires from subjects exposed to, actively infected with, or recovered from COVID-19 were included in the dataset. Where HLA class I and class II types were available, the types were taken from metadata supplied by the sample provider, not from assay-based typing. A freely available public database, intended as a resource for researchers studying the immune response to SARS-CoV-2, is where the repertoires were released. The paper's findings and limits, for the study overall: How much clinical and demographic metadata was included differed by source and by participant, and the metadata was provided uncurated.

V and J lose 3 bases and 6 bases, and a span of 14 bases separates them. CDR1 and CDR2 (KGHDR, SFDVKD) derive from the germline V gene. Including the terminal cysteine and phenylalanine, the CDR3 comprises 15 residues. The kept DNA is CDR3 alone, 45 bases in frame from the first base. At one collaborating source in Seattle, patients were enrolled during active infection and were followed longitudinally through the course of disease. Collaborating institutions collected whole blood in K2EDTA tubes following their own protocols. For TCRbeta analysis, collaborator samples were shipped as frozen whole blood, as isolated PBMCs, or as DNA extracted from either sample type. The immunoSEQ Assay, a bias-controlled multiplex PCR, was used to amplify TCRbeta CDR3 regions from genomic DNA. As for how the authors treated the data: Nucleated cell counts per sample were estimated from amplification of reference gene primers within the assay. Sequence reads were collapsed and filtered to measure the absolute abundance of every unique TCRbeta CDR3 rearrangement. For each sample, productive Simpson clonality was calculated as the square root of Simpson's diversity index across productive rearrangements. The table was pulled from immuneACCESS by TCRdb, which kept in-frame rearrangements only. Such tables lose some clones; where checked, under half of the loss comes from unresolved V genes, and the rest has no known cause. V, J and clone size are those of that table, while D and trimming were read from the DNA. Counted in this sample were 380,000 or so clones; 75% to 90% of them appeared once. The leading ten clones occupy around 7.4% of the sample.

This chain is built from TRBV24-1 and TRBJ2-1; too little of a D gene remains to name it. Source material: peripheral blood. The sequence came from a woman aged 55-70 years with COVID-19, enrolled during active disease. The DNA reads TGTGCCACCAGTGATCCCGCGACGGGTCTCAATGAGCAGTTCTTC. Translated, this is CATSDPATGLNEQFF.